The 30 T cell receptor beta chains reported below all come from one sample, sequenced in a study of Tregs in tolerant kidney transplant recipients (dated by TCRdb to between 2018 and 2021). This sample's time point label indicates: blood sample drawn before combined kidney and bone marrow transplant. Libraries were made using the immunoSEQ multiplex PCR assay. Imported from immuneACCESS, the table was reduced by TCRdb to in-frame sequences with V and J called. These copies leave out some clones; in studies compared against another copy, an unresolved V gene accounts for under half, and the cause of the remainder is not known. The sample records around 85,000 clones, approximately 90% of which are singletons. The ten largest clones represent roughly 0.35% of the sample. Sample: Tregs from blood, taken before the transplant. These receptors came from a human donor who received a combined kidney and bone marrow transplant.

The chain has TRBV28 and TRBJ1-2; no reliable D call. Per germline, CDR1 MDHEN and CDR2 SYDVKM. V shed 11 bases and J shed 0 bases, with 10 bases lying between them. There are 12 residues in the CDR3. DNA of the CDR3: TGTGCCTCCAGACCCACTAACTATGGCTACACCTTC. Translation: CASRPTNYGYTF.

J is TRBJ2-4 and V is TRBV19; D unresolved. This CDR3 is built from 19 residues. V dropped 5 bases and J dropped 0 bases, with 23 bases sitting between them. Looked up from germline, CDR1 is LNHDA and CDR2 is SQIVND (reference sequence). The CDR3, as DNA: TGTGCCAGTAGTCTCATAGGCTCCGGTACTCAGATAGCCAAAAACATTCAGTACTTC. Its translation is CASSLIGSGTQIAKNIQYF.

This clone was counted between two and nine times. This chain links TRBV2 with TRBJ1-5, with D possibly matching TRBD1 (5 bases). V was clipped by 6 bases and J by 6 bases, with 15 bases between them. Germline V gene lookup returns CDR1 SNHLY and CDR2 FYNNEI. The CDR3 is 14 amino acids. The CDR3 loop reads CASSGTAAIQPQHF. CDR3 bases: TGTGCCAGCAGCGGGACGGCAGCAATTCAGCCCCAGCATTTT.

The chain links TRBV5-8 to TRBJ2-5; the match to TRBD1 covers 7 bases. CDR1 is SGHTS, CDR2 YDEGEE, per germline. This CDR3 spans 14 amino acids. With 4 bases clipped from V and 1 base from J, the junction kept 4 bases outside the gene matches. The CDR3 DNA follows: TGTGCCAGCAGCGGGACAGCCTTCCAAGAGACCCAGTACTTC. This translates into CASSGTAFQETQYF.

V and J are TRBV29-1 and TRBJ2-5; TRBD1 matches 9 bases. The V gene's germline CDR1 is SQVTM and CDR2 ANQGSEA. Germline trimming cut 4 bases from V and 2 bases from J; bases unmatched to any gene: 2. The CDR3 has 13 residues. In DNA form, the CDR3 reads TGCAGCGTTGGGGGACAGGGACAAGAGACCCAGTACTTC. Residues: CSVGGQGQETQYF.

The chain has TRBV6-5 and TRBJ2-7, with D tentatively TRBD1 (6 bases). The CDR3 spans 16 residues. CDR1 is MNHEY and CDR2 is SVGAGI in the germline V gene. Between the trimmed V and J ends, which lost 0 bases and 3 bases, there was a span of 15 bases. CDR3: CASSYSSGLQGYEQYF. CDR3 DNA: TGTGCCAGCAGTTACTCGAGTGGGCTACAGGGCTACGAGCAGTACTTC.

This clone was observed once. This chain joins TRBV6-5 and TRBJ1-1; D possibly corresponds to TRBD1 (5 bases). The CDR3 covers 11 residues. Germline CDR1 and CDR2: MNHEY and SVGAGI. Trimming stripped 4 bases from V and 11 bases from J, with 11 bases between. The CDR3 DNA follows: TGTGCCAGCAGTTTAGGGACGACGGCTTTCTTT. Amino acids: CASSLGTTAFF.

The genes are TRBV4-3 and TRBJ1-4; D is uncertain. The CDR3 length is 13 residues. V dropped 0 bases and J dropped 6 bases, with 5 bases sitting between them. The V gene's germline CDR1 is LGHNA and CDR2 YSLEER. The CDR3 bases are TGCGCCAGCAGCCAAGAACAGCATGAAAAACTGTTTTTT. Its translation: CASSQEQHEKLFF.

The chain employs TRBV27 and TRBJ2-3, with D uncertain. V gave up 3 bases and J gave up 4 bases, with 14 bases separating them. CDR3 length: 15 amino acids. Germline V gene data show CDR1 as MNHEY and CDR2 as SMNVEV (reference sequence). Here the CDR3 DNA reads TGTGCCAGCAGTTTGACCAGTCCTCCACCAGATACGCAGTATTTT. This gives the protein CASSLTSPPPDTQYF.

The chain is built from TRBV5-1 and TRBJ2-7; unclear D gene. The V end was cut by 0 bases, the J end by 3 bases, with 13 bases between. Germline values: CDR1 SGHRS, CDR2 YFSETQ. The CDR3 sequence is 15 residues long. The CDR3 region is CASSLGTLGGYEQYF. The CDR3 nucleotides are TGCGCCAGCAGCTTGGGGACCTTAGGCGGCTACGAGCAGTACTTC.

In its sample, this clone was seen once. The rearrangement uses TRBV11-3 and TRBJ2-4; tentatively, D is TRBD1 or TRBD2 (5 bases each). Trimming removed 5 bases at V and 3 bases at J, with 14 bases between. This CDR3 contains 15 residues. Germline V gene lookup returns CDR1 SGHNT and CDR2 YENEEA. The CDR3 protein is CASSTGTAYKNIQYF. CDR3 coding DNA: TGTGCCAGCAGCACTGGGACGGCTTACAAAAACATTCAGTACTTC.

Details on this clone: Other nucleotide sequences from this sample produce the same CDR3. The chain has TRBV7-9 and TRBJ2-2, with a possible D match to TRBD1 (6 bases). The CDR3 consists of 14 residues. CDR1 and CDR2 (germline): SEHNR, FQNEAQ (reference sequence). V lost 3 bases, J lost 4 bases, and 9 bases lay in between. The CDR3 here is CASSLGHGTGELFF. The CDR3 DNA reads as TGTGCCAGCAGCTTGGGACACGGCACCGGGGAGCTGTTTTTT.

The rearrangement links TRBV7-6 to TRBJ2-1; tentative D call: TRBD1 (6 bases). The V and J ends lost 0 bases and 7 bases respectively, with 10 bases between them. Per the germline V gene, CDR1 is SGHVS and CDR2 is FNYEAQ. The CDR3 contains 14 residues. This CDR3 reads CASSLAHRANEQFF. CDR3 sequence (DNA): TGTGCCAGCAGCTTAGCGCACAGGGCTAATGAGCAGTTCTTC.

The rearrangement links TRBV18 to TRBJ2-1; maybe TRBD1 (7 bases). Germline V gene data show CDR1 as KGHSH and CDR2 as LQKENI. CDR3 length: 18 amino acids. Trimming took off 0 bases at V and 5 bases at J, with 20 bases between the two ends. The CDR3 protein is CASSPPKRGRGEDNEQFF. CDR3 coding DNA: TGTGCCAGCTCACCACCGAAAAGGGGGCGGGGCGAAGACAATGAGCAGTTCTTC.

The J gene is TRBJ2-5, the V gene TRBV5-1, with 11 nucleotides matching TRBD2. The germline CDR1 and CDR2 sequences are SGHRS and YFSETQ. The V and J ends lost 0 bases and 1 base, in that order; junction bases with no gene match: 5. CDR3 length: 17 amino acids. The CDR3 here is CASSLDLAGGPQETQYF. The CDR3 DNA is TGCGCCAGCAGCTTGGACTTAGCGGGAGGGCCCCAAGAGACCCAGTACTTC. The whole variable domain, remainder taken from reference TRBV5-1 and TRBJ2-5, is KAGVTQTPRYLIKTRGQQVTLSCSPISGHRSVSWYQQTPGQGLQFLFEYFSETQRNKGNFPGRFSGRQFSNSRSEMNVSTLELGDSALYLCASSLDLAGGPQETQYFGPGTRLLVL.

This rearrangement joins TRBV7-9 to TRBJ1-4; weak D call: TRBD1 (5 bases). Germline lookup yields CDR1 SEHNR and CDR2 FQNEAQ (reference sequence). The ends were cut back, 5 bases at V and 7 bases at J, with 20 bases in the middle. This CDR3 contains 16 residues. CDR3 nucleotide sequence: TGTGCCAGCAGCCCCCGCAGGCTCACCCAGGGTGAAAAACTGTTTTTT. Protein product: CASSPRRLTQGEKLFF.

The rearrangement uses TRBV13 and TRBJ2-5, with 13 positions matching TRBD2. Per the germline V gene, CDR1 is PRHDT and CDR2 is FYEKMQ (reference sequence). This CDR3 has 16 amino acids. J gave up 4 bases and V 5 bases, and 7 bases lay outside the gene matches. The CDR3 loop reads CASSHRTSGSGETQYF. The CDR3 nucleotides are TGTGCCAGCAGCCATAGGACTAGCGGGAGCGGAGAGACCCAGTACTTC. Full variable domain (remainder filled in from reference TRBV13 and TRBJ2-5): AAGVIQSPRHLIKEKRETATLKCYPIPRHDTVYWYQQGPGQDPQFLISFYEKMQSDKGSIPDRFSAQQFSDYHSELNMSSLELGDSALYFCASSHRTSGSGETQYFGPGTRLLVL.

The chain's CDR3 is CASSLVLAGGNNEQFF. The CDR3 DNA sequence: TGCGCCAGCAGCTTGGTCCTAGCGGGAGGGAACAATGAGCAGTTCTTC. The genes are TRBV5-1 and TRBJ2-1; TRBD2 aligns across 12 bases. The CDR3 totals 16 residues. Germline assignment: CDR1 SGHRS and CDR2 YFSETQ. With 0 bases clipped from V and 5 bases from J, the junction kept 3 bases outside the gene matches.

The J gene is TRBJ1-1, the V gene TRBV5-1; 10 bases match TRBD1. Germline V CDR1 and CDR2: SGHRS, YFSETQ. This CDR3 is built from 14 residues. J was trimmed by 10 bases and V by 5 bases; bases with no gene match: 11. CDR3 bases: TGCGCCAGCAGTGGGGGGACCGACAGGGGGCGAGCTTTCTTT. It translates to CASSGGTDRGRAFF.

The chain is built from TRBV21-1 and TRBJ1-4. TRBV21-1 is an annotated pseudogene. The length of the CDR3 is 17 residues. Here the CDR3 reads CASSKGGTPWANEKLFF. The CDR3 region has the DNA TGTGCCAGCAGCAAAGGTGGAACCCCTTGGGCTAATGAAAAACTGTTTTTT.

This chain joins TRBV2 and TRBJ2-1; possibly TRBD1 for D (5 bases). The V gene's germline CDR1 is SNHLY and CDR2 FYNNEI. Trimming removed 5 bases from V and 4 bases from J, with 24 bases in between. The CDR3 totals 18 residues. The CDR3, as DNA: TGTGCCAGCAGTCAAGGATATCCGGCAGGGTCCTTATACAATGAGCAGTTCTTC. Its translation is CASSQGYPAGSLYNEQFF.

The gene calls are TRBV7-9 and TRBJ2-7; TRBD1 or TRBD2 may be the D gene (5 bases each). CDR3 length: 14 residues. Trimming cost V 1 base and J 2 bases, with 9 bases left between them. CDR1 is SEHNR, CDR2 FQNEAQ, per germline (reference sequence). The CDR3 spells CASSLVEGPYEQYF. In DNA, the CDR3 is TGTGCCAGCAGCTTAGTCGAGGGGCCCTACGAGCAGTACTTC.

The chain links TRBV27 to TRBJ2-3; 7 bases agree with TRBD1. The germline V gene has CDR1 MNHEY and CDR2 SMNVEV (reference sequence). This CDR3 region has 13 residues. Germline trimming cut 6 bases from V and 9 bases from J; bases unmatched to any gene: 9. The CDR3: CASRTGLLGTQYF. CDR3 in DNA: TGTGCCAGCAGGACAGGGCTACTAGGAACGCAGTATTTT.

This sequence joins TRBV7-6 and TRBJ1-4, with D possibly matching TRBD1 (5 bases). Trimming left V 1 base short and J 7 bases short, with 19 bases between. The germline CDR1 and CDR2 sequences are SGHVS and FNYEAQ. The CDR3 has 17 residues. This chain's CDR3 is CASSLGGLFGTPEKLFF. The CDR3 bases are TGTGCCAGCAGCTTAGGGGGCTTATTCGGGACTCCTGAAAAACTGTTTTTT.

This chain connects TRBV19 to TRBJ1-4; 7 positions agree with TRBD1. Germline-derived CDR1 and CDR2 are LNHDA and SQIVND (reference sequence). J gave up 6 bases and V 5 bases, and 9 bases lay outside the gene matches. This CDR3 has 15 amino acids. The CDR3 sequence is CASSARTGGHEKLFF. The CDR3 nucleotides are TGTGCCAGTAGTGCCCGGACAGGCGGTCATGAAAAACTGTTTTTT.

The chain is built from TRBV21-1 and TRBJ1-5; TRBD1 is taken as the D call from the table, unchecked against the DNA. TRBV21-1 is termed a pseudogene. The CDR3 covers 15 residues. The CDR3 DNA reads TGTGCCAGCAGCAAAGGGACAGGGGTCTTCCAGCCCCAGCATTTT. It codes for CASSKGTGVFQPQHF.

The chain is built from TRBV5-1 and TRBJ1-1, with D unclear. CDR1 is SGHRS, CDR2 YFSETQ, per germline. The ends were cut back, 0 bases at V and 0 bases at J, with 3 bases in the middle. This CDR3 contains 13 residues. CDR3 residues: CASSLEVNTEAFF. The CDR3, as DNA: TGCGCCAGCAGCTTGGAGGTGAACACTGAAGCTTTCTTT.

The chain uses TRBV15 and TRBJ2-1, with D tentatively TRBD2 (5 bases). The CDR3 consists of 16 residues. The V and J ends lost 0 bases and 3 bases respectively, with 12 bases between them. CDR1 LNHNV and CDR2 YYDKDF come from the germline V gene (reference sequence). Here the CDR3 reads CATSRDRSGSYNEQFF. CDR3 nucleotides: TGTGCCACCAGCAGAGATCGATCGGGAAGCTACAATGAGCAGTTCTTC.

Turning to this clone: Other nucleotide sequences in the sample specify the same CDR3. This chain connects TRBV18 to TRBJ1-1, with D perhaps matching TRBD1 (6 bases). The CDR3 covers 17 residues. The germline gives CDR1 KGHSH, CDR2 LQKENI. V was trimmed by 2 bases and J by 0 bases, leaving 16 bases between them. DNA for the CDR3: TGTGCCAGCTCACCAGAGGGGGGGCTTGGAATGAACACTGAAGCTTTCTTT. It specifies CASSPEGGLGMNTEAFF.

The chain's CDR3 is CASRGLAIPTGELFF. The CDR3 DNA is TGTGCCAGCAGAGGACTAGCGATCCCCACCGGGGAGCTGTTTTTT. This chain uses TRBV6-5 with TRBJ2-2, with 9 nucleotides matching TRBD2. The CDR3 totals 15 residues. In germline, CDR1 is MNHEY, CDR2 SVGAGI. V was pared by 6 bases and J by 4 bases, with 6 bases of the junction left unmatched.